The rows below give T cell receptor beta chains drawn from one sample of a study of OX40 agonist ivuxolimab in advanced cancers. Here immunoSEQ multiplex PCR was the method, and the copy in TCRdb shows in-frame clones only, minus some. The data show approximately 62,000 clones, almost 95% seen once. Sequencing was performed on CD4+ or CD8+ T cells sorted from blood, taken in a trial of the OX40 agonist ivuxolimab. Receptor source: an adult with an advanced solid tumor such as melanoma, head and neck, liver or kidney cancer. Each CDR3 is given without its conserved first and last residue.

len | j_gene | v_gene | CDR3aa
10 | TRBJ1-1 | TRBV7-9 | ASSLSGGEAF
14 | TRBJ2-1 | TRBV5-1 | ASSEGTSGSYNEQF
15 | TRBJ2-7 | TRBV4-1 | ASSLEPGTGDPYEQY
14 | TRBJ1-1 | TRBV6-6 | ASSYLQPPMNTEAF
13 | TRBJ1-1 | TRBV4-1 | ASSQGASLNTEAF
13 | TRBJ1-4 | TRBV7-9 | ASSSQTINWEKLF
11 | TRBJ1-1 | TRBV9 | ASSVGEHTEAF
12 | TRBJ2-1 | TRBV7-9 | ASSLVLGGNEQF
11 | TRBJ1-1 | TRBV6-1 | ASSEGTNTEAF
12 | TRBJ2-7 | TRBV4-1 | ASSQDQGQYEQY
12 | TRBJ2-1 | TRBV25-1 | ASSDRDFYNEQF
12 | TRBJ2-7 | TRBV10-3 | AISEETSSYEQY
11 | TRBJ1-2 | TRBV7-3 | ASSPGQNNGYT
14 | TRBJ1-3 | TRBV27 | ASSPAGGHSGNTIY
12 | TRBJ1-1 | TRBV27 | ASSLGQANTEAF
14 | TRBJ2-7 | TRBV11-2 | ASSLDGLDSHYEQY
13 | TRBJ1-1 | TRBV11-2 | ASSPLVGLDTEAF
10 | TRBJ2-7 | TRBV4-1 | ASSRAGYEQY
13 | TRBJ2-7 | TRBV29-1 | SVELFLGQGYEQY
13 | TRBJ2-1 | TRBV4-1 | ASSHRDRAYNEQF
11 | TRBJ2-7 | TRBV5-4 | ASSPGGINEQY
14 | TRBJ2-1 | TRBV7-6 | ASSLEDRGPYNEQF
13 | TRBJ2-1 | TRBV9 | ASSGPGSSYNEQF
16 | TRBJ2-1 | TRBV4-2 | ASSQGVAGKRSYNEQF
10 | TRBJ1-1 | TRBV6-1 | ASSSGVTEAF
12 | TRBJ1-4 | TRBV19 | ASSILGTNEKLF
11 | TRBJ2-7 | TRBV6-1 | ASSDRTSYEQY
12 | TRBJ2-5 | TRBV5-4 | ASSPPERTGEQY
14 | TRBJ2-1 | TRBV4-1 | ASSQIGVGTYNEQF
13 | TRBJ2-7 | TRBV5-1 | ASSPSGGAPYEQY
9 | TRBJ2-7 | TRBV6-5 | ASSYSTRWY
11 | TRBJ1-2 | TRBV7-2 | ATPLGYGYGYT
10 | TRBJ2-1 | TRBV5-6 | ASSPQYNEQF
9 | TRBJ2-7 | TRBV2 | ARGGGDEQY
11 | TRBJ2-7 | TRBV6-6 | ASSLAKGYEQY
11 | TRBJ2-7 | TRBV29-1 | SVEDWASHEQY
11 | TRBJ2-2 | TRBV13 | ASSLGGIGELF
11 | TRBJ1-1 | TRBV6-4 | ASSGGENTEAF
13 | TRBJ1-5 | TRBV10-2 | ASSVPQDSNQPQH
15 | TRBJ2-1 | TRBV2 | ASSVPLAVPSYNEQF
13 | TRBJ1-3 | TRBV5-4 | ASSLDRGGGNTIY
11 | TRBJ1-1 | TRBV29-1 | SVETGVSTEAF
12 | TRBJ2-3 | TRBV27 | ASSRQGATDTQY
13 | TRBJ1-4 | TRBV6-1 | ASSPEGQGWEKLF
15 | TRBJ2-1 | TRBV7-6 | ASSPNPGALSYNEQF
11 | TRBJ2-7 | TRBV6-6 | ASSGSDSYEQY
11 | TRBJ1-1 | TRBV7-9 | ASSPRRGPEAF
14 | TRBJ1-2 | TRBV14 | ASSQRTGPSFYGYT
11 | TRBJ2-7 | TRBV21-1 | ASSKAIQEEQY
10 | TRBJ1-5 | TRBV30 | AWSEMNQPQH
12 | TRBJ2-4 | TRBV15 | ATSRAGFGNIQY
12 | TRBJ2-7 | TRBV4-1 | ASSQEAGTYEQY